Shown below are 7 T cell receptor beta chains from a single sample sequenced in a study of metastatic and nonmetastatic thyroid tumors. Among the patients, none had received any treatment before thyroid surgery. With MiXCR, TCRdb reprocessed the PCR reads. The sample carries about 40,000 clones, roughly a sixth recorded once. The specimen sequenced was blood. The source of these receptors is a female donor with papillary thyroid cancer or a benign thyroid nodule (not recorded which). Some clones in this sample may be carry-over from other donors' samples.

This clone was seen many times. The V call is TRBV7-2, the J call TRBJ2-1, with TRBD1 matching over 8 bases. V shed 0 bases, J shed 4 bases, and the junction held 2 bases outside the gene matches. The CDR3 is 15 residues long. Germline CDR1 SGHTA, CDR2 FQGNSA. CDR3 residues: CASSLARGLYNEQFF. The CDR3 nucleotides are TGTGCCAGCAGCTTAGCCAGGGGGCTATACAATGAGCAGTTCTTC.

The sample holds many counts of this clone. Relative to the germline gene, one junction end is altered; a read error may explain this. The V call is TRBV19, the J call TRBJ1-5; D call uncertain. The CDR3 has 14 amino acids. CDR1 and CDR2 (germline): LNHDA, SQIVND (reference sequence). CDR3: CASPWTARNQLQHF. The CDR3 DNA reads as TGTGCCAGTCCCTGGACCGCCCGCAATCAGCTCCAGCATTTT.

V and J are TRBV30 and TRBJ2-2, with D perhaps TRBD2 (5 bases). Trimming removed 3 bases at V and 6 bases at J, with 17 bases between. This CDR3 contains 15 residues. CDR1 is GTSNPN, CDR2 SVGIG, per germline (reference sequence). CDR3 residues: CAWRSAGEDSGELFF. As DNA, the CDR3 is TGTGCCTGGAGGTCGGCGGGCGAGGATTCCGGGGAGCTGTTTTTT.

The table lists this clone with many counts. The V gene is TRBV19, the J gene TRBJ2-2; 12 bases match TRBD2. The CDR3 sequence is 15 residues long. Germline V lookup: CDR1 LNHDA, CDR2 SQIVND (reference sequence). Trimming removed 3 bases from V and 5 bases from J; junction bases left unmatched: 1. CDR3 sequence: CASSMGLAGTGELFF. CDR3 bases: TGTGCCAGTAGTATGGGACTAGCGGGTACCGGGGAGCTGTTTTTT.

This clone appeared many times. The gene calls are TRBV6-1 and TRBJ1-4; 7 bases match TRBD1. Germline CDR1 reads MNHNS; CDR2 reads SASEGT. This CDR3 spans 15 amino acids. J lost 7 bases, V lost 7 bases, and 12 bases had no gene match. DNA of the CDR3: TGTGCCAGCAAGACTCAGGGGGAAGTACGTGAAAAACTGTTTTTT. Its protein is CASKTQGEVREKLFF.

This clone was picked up many times. This chain's CDR3 is CASSYGTSGSDEQYF. The CDR3 DNA reads as TGTGCCAGCAGTTACGGGACTAGCGGGAGCGACGAGCAGTACTTC. The J gene is TRBJ2-7, the V gene TRBV6-2 or TRBV6-3, with TRBD2 matching 14 bases. This CDR3 is 15 amino acids long. After removal of 2 bases from V and 5 bases from J, the junction contained 2 bases not matched to a gene. The germline gives CDR1 MNHEY, CDR2 SVGEGT.

The count of this clone is one. The CDR3 carries no conserved terminal phenylalanine or tryptophan, so it likely arises from a read error. The chain employs TRBV13 and TRBJ2-7, with 8 bases identical to TRBD1. CDR3 length equals 16 residues. V lost 5 bases to trimming and J lost 5 bases; unmatched junction nucleotides: 14. Germline CDR1 PRHDT, CDR2 FYEKMQ (reference sequence). CDR3 bases: TGTGCCAGCAGCCAACCCGGGACAGGTCTCACGGACGAGCAGTACCTC. It is translated as CASSQPGTGLTDEQYL.